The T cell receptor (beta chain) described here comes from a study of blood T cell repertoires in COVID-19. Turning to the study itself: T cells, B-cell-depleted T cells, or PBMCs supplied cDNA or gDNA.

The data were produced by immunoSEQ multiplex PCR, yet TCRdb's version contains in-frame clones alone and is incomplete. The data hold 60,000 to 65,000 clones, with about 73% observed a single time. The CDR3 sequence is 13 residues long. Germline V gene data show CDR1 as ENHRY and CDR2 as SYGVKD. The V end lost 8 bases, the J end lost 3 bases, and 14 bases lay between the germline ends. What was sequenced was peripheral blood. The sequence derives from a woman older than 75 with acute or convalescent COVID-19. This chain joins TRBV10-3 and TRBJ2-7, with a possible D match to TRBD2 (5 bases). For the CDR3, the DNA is TGTGCCATCGGTCAATCCGCGGGCTACGAGCAGTACTTC. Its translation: CAIGQSAGYEQYF.